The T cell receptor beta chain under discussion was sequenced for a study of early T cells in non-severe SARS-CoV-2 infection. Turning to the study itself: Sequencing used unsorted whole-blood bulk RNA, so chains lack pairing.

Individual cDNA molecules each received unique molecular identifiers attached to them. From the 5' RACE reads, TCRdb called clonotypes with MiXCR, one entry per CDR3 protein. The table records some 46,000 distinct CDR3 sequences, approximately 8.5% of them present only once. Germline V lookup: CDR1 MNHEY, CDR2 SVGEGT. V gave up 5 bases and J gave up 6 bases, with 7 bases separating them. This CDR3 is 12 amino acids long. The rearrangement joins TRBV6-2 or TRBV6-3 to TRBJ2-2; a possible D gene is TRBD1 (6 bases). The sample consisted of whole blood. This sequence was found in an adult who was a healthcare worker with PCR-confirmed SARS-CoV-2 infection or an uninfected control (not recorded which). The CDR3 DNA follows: TGTGCCAGCAGTCACAGGGCCGGGGAGCTGTTTTTT. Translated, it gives CASSHRAGELFF.